The 5 T cell receptor beta chains in this list originate from one sample, sequenced in a study of T cells after yellow fever vaccination. TCRdb re-called the 5' RACE reads through MiXCR, storing one row per CDR3 protein. Of 300,000 to 350,000 distinct CDR3 sequences listed, about 4% were seen once; the top ten hold more than 20%. Sequencing was performed on PBMCs, taken 5 days after the yellow fever booster vaccination. The source is a man in his late teens or twenties who received the YFV17D yellow fever vaccine.

The chain combines TRBV12-3 or TRBV12-4 with TRBJ1-5; the D is unclear. V shed 2 bases and J shed 1 base, with 9 bases lying between them. This CDR3 is 15 amino acids long. CDR3 DNA sequence: TGTGCCAGCAGTTTATTTGGGTTAAGCAATCAGCCCCAGCATTTT. Translated, it gives CASSLFGLSNQPQHF.

A few counts support this clonotype. V and J are TRBV27 and TRBJ1-6; D is ambiguous. The CDR3 has 16 residues. The ends were cut back, 5 bases at V and 4 bases at J, with 15 bases in the middle. Germline V gene sequence: CDR1 MNHEY, CDR2 SMNVEV (reference sequence). CDR3 sequence: CASSPSWGNYNSPLHF. CDR3 coding DNA: TGTGCCAGCAGTCCCTCATGGGGTAATTATAATTCACCCCTCCACTTT.

In this sample, this clonotype turned up many times. This chain connects TRBV27 to TRBJ2-3, with TRBD1 identical over 9 bases. With V trimmed by 3 bases and J by 5 bases, 9 bases remained unmatched. The CDR3 has 16 amino acids. CDR1 and CDR2 (germline): MNHEY, SMNVEV (reference sequence). This chain's CDR3 is CASSFLGQGWQDTQYF. The DNA of the CDR3 is TGTGCCAGCAGTTTCTTGGGACAGGGTTGGCAAGATACGCAGTATTTT.

The gene calls are TRBV7-2 and TRBJ1-1, with a possible D match to TRBD1 (5 bases). The germline gives CDR1 SGHTA, CDR2 FQGNSA. The V end lost 2 bases, the J end lost 5 bases, and 27 bases lay between the germline ends. The CDR3 loop spans 19 amino acids. DNA for the CDR3: TGTGCCAGCAGCTTAACTTTCGCCAGGGTTTATTGTTTGATGACTGAAGCTTTCTTT. The encoded protein is CASSLTFARVYCLMTEAFF.

This clonotype has more than one count but fewer than ten. This chain joins TRBV7-9 and TRBJ1-4; 9 nucleotides align to TRBD1. Per the germline V gene, CDR1 is SEHNR and CDR2 is FQNEAQ (reference sequence). CDR3 length: 13 residues. Trimming at V came to 3 bases and at J to 10 bases, leaving 3 bases not matched to a gene. The CDR3 nucleotides are TGTGCCAGCAGCTTGGACAGGGGAAGAAAACTGTTTTTT. It yields the protein CASSLDRGRKLFF.